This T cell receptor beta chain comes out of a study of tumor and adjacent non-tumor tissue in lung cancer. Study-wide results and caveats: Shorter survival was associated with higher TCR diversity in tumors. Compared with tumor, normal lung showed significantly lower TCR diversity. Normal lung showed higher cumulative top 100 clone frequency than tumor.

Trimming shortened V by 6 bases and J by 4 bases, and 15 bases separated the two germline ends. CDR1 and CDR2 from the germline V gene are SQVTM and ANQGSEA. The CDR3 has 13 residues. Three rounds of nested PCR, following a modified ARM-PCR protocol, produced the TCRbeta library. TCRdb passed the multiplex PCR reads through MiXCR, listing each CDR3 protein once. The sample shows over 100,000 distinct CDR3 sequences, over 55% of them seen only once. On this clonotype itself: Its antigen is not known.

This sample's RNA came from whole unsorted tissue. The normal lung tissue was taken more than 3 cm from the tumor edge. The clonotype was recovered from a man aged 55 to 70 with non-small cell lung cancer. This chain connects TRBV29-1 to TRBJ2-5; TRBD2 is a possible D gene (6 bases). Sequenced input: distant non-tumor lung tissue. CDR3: CSVDPGARETQYF. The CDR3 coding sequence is TGCAGCGTAGATCCGGGAGCTCGAGAGACCCAGTACTTC.